The 22 T cell receptor beta chains listed next were all sequenced from one sample in a study of blood T cell repertoires in COVID-19. Using immunoSEQ multiplex PCR, the repertoire was profiled, and TCRdb retains in-frame clones only, with some absent. The sample contains 650,000 to 800,000 clones, 70% to 90% of which appear only once. Sequenced material: peripheral blood. All receptors come from a woman between 18 and 30 years old with acute or convalescent COVID-19.

Only a few counts were recorded for this clone. This rearrangement joins TRBV28 to TRBJ1-3, with D uncertain. V lost 7 bases and J 3 bases, leaving 10 bases between the germline ends. CDR1 is MDHEN and CDR2 is SYDVKM in the germline V gene. The CDR3 is 13 amino acids. The CDR3, as DNA: TGTGCCAGCACCGTCGGTGGTGGAAACACCATATATTTT. This sequence encodes CASTVGGGNTIYF.

The CDR3 DNA reads as TGTGCCAGCTTTCGGGGGAACACTGAAGCTTTCTTT. Its translation: CASFRGNTEAFF. The chain joins TRBV28 to TRBJ1-1; D remains unclear. Trimming cost V 8 bases and J 1 base, with 8 bases left between them. CDR1 is MDHEN and CDR2 is SYDVKM in the germline V gene. This CDR3 contains 12 residues.

This chain links TRBV5-1 with TRBJ1-4, with D possibly TRBD1 on 6 matching bases. CDR1 and CDR2 from the germline V gene are SGHRS and YFSETQ. The CDR3 has 16 residues. Trimming took off 4 bases at V and 0 bases at J, with 13 bases between the two ends. This chain's CDR3 is CASSGGGPTTNEKLFF. The CDR3 bases are TGCGCCAGCAGCGGGGGCGGGCCTACAACTAATGAAAAACTGTTTTTT.

The chain carries TRBV28 and TRBJ1-5, with D possibly matching TRBD1 (5 bases). The CDR3 consists of 15 residues. Germline-derived CDR1 and CDR2 are MDHEN and SYDVKM. V was clipped by 3 bases and J by 7 bases, with 16 bases between them. The DNA of the CDR3 is TGTGCCAGCAGTTTCTTCCAGGGAGGAGTGCAGCCCCAGCATTTT. Protein product: CASSFFQGGVQPQHF. Full variable domain (outside the CDR3, taken from reference TRBV28 and TRBJ1-5): DVKVTQSSRYLVKRTGEKVFLECVQDMDHENMFWYRQDPGLGLRLIYFSYDVKMKEKGDIPEGYSVSREKKERFSLILESASTNQTSMYLCASSFFQGGVQPQHFGDGTRLSIL.

The chain joins TRBV2 to TRBJ1-1; D not resolved. CDR3 length: 14 amino acids. Trimming stripped 4 bases from V and 5 bases from J, with 14 bases between. In germline, CDR1 is SNHLY, CDR2 FYNNEI. The CDR3 sequence: CASSAGLRGTEAFF. In DNA, the CDR3 is TGTGCCAGCAGTGCTGGACTTAGAGGGACTGAAGCTTTCTTT.

The rearrangement joins TRBV10-3 to TRBJ1-2; D remains unclear. This CDR3 has 12 amino acids. CDR1 and CDR2 (germline): ENHRY, SYGVKD. V lost 5 bases and J 6 bases, leaving 10 bases between the germline ends. CDR3 residues: CAISSDGNGYTF. The DNA for the CDR3 is TGTGCCATCAGTTCGGACGGGAATGGCTACACCTTC.

V usage is TRBV9 and J usage is TRBJ1-2, with TRBD1 as a possible D gene (5 bases). CDR3 length: 14 residues. Looked up from germline, CDR1 is SGDLS and CDR2 is YYNGEE. Trimming took 3 bases from V and 2 from J, leaving 11 bases between them. CDR3 DNA: TGTGCCAGCAGCGCGGGGGTGCCCAACTATGGCTACACCTTC. This gives the protein CASSAGVPNYGYTF.

This chain joins TRBV2 and TRBJ2-1; a possible D gene is TRBD1 (6 bases). The CDR3 sequence is 12 residues long. The V and J ends lost 3 bases and 15 bases respectively, with 15 bases between them. CDR1 SNHLY and CDR2 FYNNEI come from the germline V gene. Here the CDR3 DNA reads TGTGCCAGCAGTGAGGTTGAGACAGGCCGGTTCTTC. Encoded protein: CASSEVETGRFF.

The chain carries TRBV5-1 and TRBJ1-5, with 7 bases aligning to TRBD1. Germline assignment: CDR1 SGHRS and CDR2 YFSETQ. This CDR3 contains 17 residues. Trimming cost V 3 bases and J 2 bases; bases outside gene matches: 11. The CDR3 is CASSSGITGVGNQPQHF. DNA of the CDR3: TGCGCCAGCAGCTCGGGTATAACAGGGGTCGGCAATCAGCCCCAGCATTTT.

The table lists this clone with a count of one. CDR3 protein: CASSITRATEAFF. For the CDR3, the DNA is TGTGCCAGTAGTATAACGAGAGCCACTGAAGCTTTCTTT. The chain links TRBV19 to TRBJ1-1; no definite D call. This CDR3 contains 13 residues. Between the trimmed V and J ends, which lost 2 bases and 4 bases, there was a span of 8 bases. Germline V gene data show CDR1 as LNHDA and CDR2 as SQIVND (reference sequence).

CDR3 coding DNA: TGTGCCAGCAGTGACCCCGGACAGGGGGCAGGCTATGGCTACACCTTC. It is translated as CASSDPGQGAGYGYTF. The chain employs TRBV6-1 and TRBJ1-2; 11 nucleotides match TRBD1. The CDR3 is 16 amino acids. The J segment lost 4 bases and the V segment lost 3 bases, leaving 7 bases of the junction unmatched. CDR1 MNHNS and CDR2 SASEGT come from the germline V gene.

The CDR3 is CASSPGTSLYNEQFF. The CDR3 DNA follows: TGTGCCAGCAGCCCCGGGACTAGCCTCTACAATGAGCAGTTCTTC. The genes are TRBV11-2 and TRBJ2-1; 9 nucleotides agree with TRBD2. J lost 3 bases, V lost 5 bases, and 5 bases had no gene match. Germline assignment: CDR1 SGHAT and CDR2 FQNNGV. CDR3 size: 15 residues.

The CDR3 here is CASSSRRMPEAFF. The CDR3 nucleotides are TGTGCCAGCAGCTCTAGGCGGATGCCTGAAGCTTTCTTT. V usage is TRBV11-2 and J usage is TRBJ1-1, with no clear D. Per the germline V gene, CDR1 is SGHAT and CDR2 is FQNNGV. The CDR3 is made up of 13 amino acids. V dropped 4 bases and J dropped 6 bases, with 12 bases sitting between them.

This chain uses TRBV6-5 with TRBJ1-3; TRBD1 might be the D (6 bases). Germline V gives CDR1 MNHEY, CDR2 SVGAGI. The CDR3 extends over 14 amino acids. Deletions cut 6 bases from V and 0 bases from J, with 9 bases between. The CDR3 region has the DNA TGTGCCAGCAGCCCGACAGGCTCTGGAAACACCATATATTTT. It yields the protein CASSPTGSGNTIYF.

This clone showed up just a few times. The gene calls are TRBV6-5 and TRBJ1-4; 8 bases fit TRBD1. The germline gives CDR1 MNHEY, CDR2 SVGAGI. Unmatched junction bases numbered 4, after V lost 5 bases and J lost 8 bases. The CDR3 is 13 residues long. Here the CDR3 reads CASSRQGREKLFF. CDR3 nucleotide sequence: TGTGCCAGCAGTAGACAGGGGAGAGAAAAACTGTTTTTT.

The chain combines TRBV4-1 with TRBJ1-2; D may be TRBD1 (5 bases). CDR3 size: 12 residues. The germline CDR1 and CDR2 sequences are MGHRA and YSYEKL. Trimming took off 4 bases at V and 5 bases at J, with 8 bases between the two ends. The CDR3 here is CASSLDTYGYTF. The CDR3 nucleotides read TGCGCCAGCAGCCTGGACACGTATGGCTACACCTTC.

The chain combines TRBV14 with TRBJ2-6, with TRBD1 identical over 10 bases. The V gene's germline CDR1 is SGHDN and CDR2 FVKESK. V lost 0 bases to trimming and J lost 1 base; unmatched junction nucleotides: 6. The CDR3 is 19 residues long. The CDR3 bases are TGTGCCAGCAGCCAAGATAAGGGACAGGGGCTATCTGGGGCCAACGTCCTGACTTTC. It specifies CASSQDKGQGLSGANVLTF. Combining the CDR3 with reference TRBV14 and TRBJ2-6 gives the whole variable domain EAGVTQFPSHSVIEKGQTVTLRCDPISGHDNLYWYRRVMGKEIKFLLHFVKESKQDESGMPNNRFLAERTGGTYSTLKVQPAELEDSGVYFCASSQDKGQGLSGANVLTFGAGSRLTVL.

The V gene is TRBV9, the J gene TRBJ2-7; 7 bases match TRBD1. Germline CDR1 reads SGDLS; CDR2 reads YYNGEE. V was pared by 4 bases and J by 0 bases, with 4 bases of the junction left unmatched. The CDR3 consists of 14 residues. The CDR3 DNA sequence: TGTGCCAGCAGCCCTCGGACAGGCTCCTACGAGCAGTACTTC. It yields the protein CASSPRTGSYEQYF.

The V gene is TRBV5-1, the J gene TRBJ2-7; the D is unclear. The V end was cut by 0 bases, the J end by 2 bases, with 6 bases between. The CDR3 is made up of 13 amino acids. CDR1 SGHRS and CDR2 YFSETQ come from the germline V gene. CDR3 DNA: TGCGCCAGCAGCTTGGACACCACCTACGAGCAGTACTTC. Translated: CASSLDTTYEQYF.

The chain carries TRBV27 and TRBJ2-5, with D possibly TRBD1 on 5 matching bases. Germline-derived CDR1 and CDR2 are MNHEY and SMNVEV (reference sequence). The CDR3 is 13 amino acids. Trimming removed 3 bases at V and 1 base at J, with 6 bases between. The CDR3 nucleotides read TGTGCCAGCAGTTTCACAGGCCAAGAGACCCAGTACTTC. Protein: CASSFTGQETQYF.

The chain links TRBV2 to TRBJ1-2; D unclear. There are 13 residues in the CDR3. Trimming removed 3 bases at V and 6 bases at J, with 11 bases between. The germline V gene encodes CDR1 SNHLY and CDR2 FYNNEI. The CDR3 DNA reads TGTGCCAGCAGTGAGAGGGCGGATGATGGCTACACCTTC. It encodes CASSERADDGYTF.

The chain carries TRBV9 and TRBJ1-4; possible D gene TRBD1, 5 bases. The V gene's germline CDR1 is SGDLS and CDR2 YYNGEE. The length of the CDR3 is 15 residues. The ends were cut back, 4 bases at V and 2 bases at J, with 12 bases in the middle. CDR3 sequence (DNA): TGTGCCAGCAGCATAACAGGCTCCACTAATGAAAAACTGTTTTTT. The encoded protein is CASSITGSTNEKLFF.